Shown below are 12 T cell receptor beta chains from a single sample sequenced in a study of blood T cell repertoires in COVID-19. TCRdb's table, derived via immunoSEQ multiplex PCR, lists solely in-frame clones and lacks some. This table holds over 200,000 clones, roughly 88% found once. Sequences were obtained from PBMCs or T cells enriched from blood (not recorded which). All receptors derive from a woman aged 45 to 65 who had recovered from COVID-19.

In its sample, this clone was seen once. The V and J genes are TRBV14 and TRBJ1-6, with 12 bases fitting TRBD1. Germline V CDR1 and CDR2: SGHDN, FVKESK. The CDR3 length is 17 residues. The ends lost 2 bases at V and 5 bases at J; junction bases unmatched: 4. The CDR3: CASSQLGTGGDNSPLHF. In DNA form, the CDR3 reads TGTGCCAGCAGCCAACTGGGGACAGGGGGCGATAATTCACCCCTCCACTTT.

The chain uses TRBV6-2 or TRBV6-3 and TRBJ1-1; D unresolved. V shed 6 bases and J shed 11 bases, with 16 bases lying between them. Looked up from germline, CDR1 is MNHEY and CDR2 is SVGEGT. The CDR3 loop spans 12 amino acids. The CDR3 loop is CASSPLWPWAFF. The CDR3 nucleotides are TGTGCCAGCAGCCCGCTTTGGCCTTGGGCTTTCTTT.

V is TRBV7-9 and J is TRBJ2-5, with D hard to call. The germline CDR1 and CDR2 sequences are SEHNR and FQNEAQ (reference sequence). The CDR3 has 16 residues. Trimming removed 5 bases at V and 2 bases at J, with 18 bases between. In DNA form, the CDR3 reads TGTGCCAGCAGCGAAACCCGGGTCATAGAACAAGAGACCCAGTACTTC. Its protein is CASSETRVIEQETQYF. Using reference TRBV7-9 and TRBJ2-5 for the parts outside the CDR3, the full variable domain is DTGVSQNPRHKITKRGQNVTFRCDPISEHNRLYWYRQTLGQGPEFLTYFQNEAQLEKSRLLSDRFSAERPKGSFSTLEIQRTEQGDSAMYLCASSETRVIEQETQYFGPGTRLLVL.

The chain is built from TRBV7-2 and TRBJ2-1; D is perhaps TRBD2 (6 bases). V lost 5 bases to trimming and J lost 0 bases, with 11 bases between them. Germline V gene sequence: CDR1 SGHTA, CDR2 FQGNSA. CDR3 size: 15 residues. This chain's CDR3 is CASSGGRSSYNEQFF. CDR3 DNA: TGTGCCAGCAGCGGGGGGAGGTCCTCCTACAATGAGCAGTTCTTC.

The chain couples TRBV3-1 (or the pseudogene TRBV3-2) to TRBJ1-1; no definite D call. The CDR3 contains 15 residues. CDR1 is LGHDT and CDR2 is YNNKEL in the germline V gene (reference sequence). V was cut by 0 bases and J by 0 bases, with 8 bases left in between. The CDR3 here is CASSQDPGMNTEAFF. In nucleotides, the CDR3 is TGTGCCAGCAGCCAAGATCCAGGTATGAACACTGAAGCTTTCTTT.

This clone was seen just once. This chain connects TRBV18 to TRBJ2-7; D is possibly TRBD1 (6 bases). The CDR3 totals 14 residues. Trimming removed 3 bases from V and 0 bases from J, with 9 bases in between. Germline assignment: CDR1 KGHSH and CDR2 LQKENI. The DNA for the CDR3 is TGTGCCAGCTCACCCGAGGGACACTCCTACGAGCAGTACTTC. This translates into CASSPEGHSYEQYF.

This rearrangement joins TRBV28 to TRBJ2-7, with 7 bases fitting TRBD1. Per the germline V gene, CDR1 is MDHEN and CDR2 is SYDVKM. J lost 2 bases, V lost 3 bases, and 4 bases had no gene match. The CDR3 contains 14 residues. The chain's CDR3 is CASSLTGKTYEQYF. CDR3 coding DNA: TGTGCCAGCAGTTTGACAGGGAAGACCTACGAGCAGTACTTC.

Written as DNA, the CDR3 is TGTGCCAGCAGCTTACAGGGCCGGGCTAATGAAAAACTGTTTTTT. It translates to CASSLQGRANEKLFF. The chain combines TRBV5-8 with TRBJ1-4, with a tentative D call TRBD1 (6 bases). V shed 2 bases and J shed 3 bases, with 11 bases lying between them. Germline V gene lookup returns CDR1 SGHTS and CDR2 YDEGEE. The length of the CDR3 is 15 residues. The full variable domain, completed using reference TRBV5-8 and TRBJ1-4, is EAGVTQSPTHLIKTRGQQATLRCSPISGHTSVYWYQQALGLGLQFLLWYDEGEERNRGNFPPRFSGRQFPNYSSELNVNALELEDSALYLCASSLQGRANEKLFFGSGTQLSVL.

In this sample, this clone turned up a few times. This chain links TRBV18 with TRBJ2-1, with 9 nucleotides matching TRBD2. The V segment lost 3 bases and the J segment 4 bases; nucleotides outside the gene matches: 13. This CDR3 spans 18 amino acids. Germline loops: CDR1 KGHSH, CDR2 LQKENI. The CDR3 sequence: CASSPFGLGLAIYNEQFF. CDR3 in DNA: TGTGCCAGCTCACCTTTTGGTTTGGGACTAGCTATTTACAATGAGCAGTTCTTC.

The chain recombines TRBV25-1 with TRBJ1-2; 7 bases match TRBD1. After removal of 4 bases from V and 8 bases from J, the junction contained 7 bases not matched to a gene. The CDR3 contains 13 residues. Germline V gene data show CDR1 as MGHDK and CDR2 as SYGVNS. DNA of the CDR3: TGTGCCAGCAGTGCACAGGGGAGTGGCGGCTACACCTTC. It is translated as CASSAQGSGGYTF.

The chain is built from TRBV6-2 or TRBV6-3 and TRBJ2-7, with D perhaps TRBD2 (6 bases). CDR1 is MNHEY, CDR2 SVGEGT, per germline. V was pared by 2 bases and J by 1 base, with 9 bases between. CDR3 length: 14 amino acids. CDR3 sequence reads: CASSYRGDSYEQYF. DNA of the CDR3: TGTGCCAGCAGTTACCGCGGGGATTCCTACGAGCAGTACTTC.

This clone was picked up many times. The rearrangement links TRBV2 to TRBJ1-1; D possibly corresponds to TRBD1 (6 bases). Trimming cost V 8 bases and J 10 bases, with 23 bases left between them. The CDR3 runs 14 residues. Per the germline V gene, CDR1 is SNHLY and CDR2 is FYNNEI. CDR3 in amino acids: CASATEGTNRAAFF. The CDR3 region has the DNA TGTGCCAGCGCCACCGAGGGAACCAACAGGGCAGCTTTCTTT.